Listed below are T cell receptor beta chains from one sample, sequenced in a study of blood T cell repertoires in COVID-19. Assay used: immunoSEQ multiplex PCR; TCRdb lists only in-frame clones, some missing. The data show about 99,000 clones, about 89% seen once. Sequenced input: peripheral blood. These receptors were taken from a man in his forties or fifties with acute or convalescent COVID-19. Both conserved end residues are part of each CDR3. The order of the fields is J gene, D gene, V gene, clone size, CDR3 DNA, CDR3 protein. A D gene is named only where the DNA matches it firmly. Size tells how often a clone was seen (once, few, many) or the class of an expanded clone, and some rows leave it out.

j_gene: TRBJ2-1
d_gene: TRBD2
v_gene: TRBV9
abundance: once
CDR3nt: TGTGCCAGCAGCCCCCACCCACGAGGGACTAGCGGGAGTTCCTACAATGAGCAGTTCTTC
CDR3aa: CASSPHPRGTSGSSYNEQFF

j_gene: TRBJ2-1
d_gene: TRBD2
v_gene: TRBV12-5
abundance: few
CDR3nt: TGTGCTAGTGGTTTCTATAGCGGGAGGCCCCCATTGTCGGAGCAGTTCTTC
CDR3aa: CASGFYSGRPPLSEQFF

j_gene: TRBJ1-3
d_gene: .
v_gene: TRBV12-3/TRBV12-4
abundance: .
CDR3nt: TGTGCCAGCAGTTTTCTTGGAAACACCATATATTTT
CDR3aa: CASSFLGNTIYF

j_gene: TRBJ2-1
d_gene: TRBD2
v_gene: TRBV28
abundance: .
CDR3nt: TGTGCCAGCCTGACTAGCGGGAGCAACAATGAGCAGTTCTTC
CDR3aa: CASLTSGSNNEQFF

j_gene: TRBJ2-5
d_gene: .
v_gene: TRBV19
abundance: .
CDR3nt: TGTGCCAGTAGTATAGCCGAGCTTTCGCAGGTACGATACCAAGAGACCCAGTACTTC
CDR3aa: CASSIAELSQVRYQETQYF

j_gene: TRBJ2-1
d_gene: .
v_gene: TRBV24-1
abundance: .
CDR3nt: TGTGCCACCAGTGATTTCAAGGGGGAGCAGTTCTTC
CDR3aa: CATSDFKGEQFF

j_gene: TRBJ2-5
d_gene: .
v_gene: TRBV2
abundance: .
CDR3nt: TGTGCCAGCAGTGACAGGGGAGAGACCCAGTACTTC
CDR3aa: CASSDRGETQYF

j_gene: TRBJ2-7
d_gene: .
v_gene: TRBV18
abundance: .
CDR3nt: TGTGCCAGCTCACCACCCGGGACAGCGGGTGGCTGGGAGCAGTACTTC
CDR3aa: CASSPPGTAGGWEQYF

j_gene: TRBJ1-5
d_gene: .
v_gene: TRBV4-1
abundance: .
CDR3nt: TGCGCCAGCAGCCAAGATGTCGGAGGGAACCAGCCCCAGCATTTT
CDR3aa: CASSQDVGGNQPQHF

j_gene: TRBJ1-3
d_gene: .
v_gene: TRBV6-5
abundance: .
CDR3nt: TGTGCCACGGTATTGTTCTCTGGAAACACCATATATTTT
CDR3aa: CATVLFSGNTIYF

j_gene: TRBJ2-7
d_gene: TRBD2
v_gene: TRBV9
abundance: once
CDR3nt: TGTGCCAGCAGCGTAGCTCTAGCGGGAGTCCACGAGCAGTACTTC
CDR3aa: CASSVALAGVHEQYF

j_gene: TRBJ2-2
d_gene: .
v_gene: TRBV14
abundance: .
CDR3nt: TGTGCCAGCAGCCAAGACAGCACCGGGGAGCTGTTTTTT
CDR3aa: CASSQDSTGELFF

j_gene: TRBJ2-1
d_gene: .
v_gene: TRBV7-9
abundance: .
CDR3nt: TGTGCCAGCAGCCTCCCCGGTAGTCCAACCGGGTTCTTC
CDR3aa: CASSLPGSPTGFF

j_gene: TRBJ2-1
d_gene: TRBD1
v_gene: TRBV19
abundance: .
CDR3nt: TGTGCCAGTACCAGGGACAGGGGGCCCAATGAGCAGTTCTTC
CDR3aa: CASTRDRGPNEQFF

j_gene: TRBJ1-3
d_gene: .
v_gene: TRBV5-1
abundance: .
CDR3nt: TGCGCCAGCTCTCAAGGAGGGGTGAGCTCTGGAAACACCATATATTTT
CDR3aa: CASSQGGVSSGNTIYF

j_gene: TRBJ2-7
d_gene: TRBD2
v_gene: TRBV28
abundance: .
CDR3nt: TGTGCCATCCGACCGGGACTAGCGGGAGTCGAGCAGTACTTC
CDR3aa: CAIRPGLAGVEQYF

j_gene: TRBJ2-7
d_gene: TRBD1
v_gene: TRBV6-5
abundance: .
CDR3nt: TGTGCCAGCAGCCAGGCAGGGGGCAAATACGAGCAGTACTTC
CDR3aa: CASSQAGGKYEQYF

j_gene: TRBJ1-3
d_gene: TRBD1
v_gene: TRBV4-1
abundance: .
CDR3nt: TGCGCCAGCACTTTAGGGGGACAGTCTGGAAACACCATATATTTT
CDR3aa: CASTLGGQSGNTIYF

j_gene: TRBJ2-5
d_gene: TRBD2
v_gene: TRBV5-5
abundance: .
CDR3nt: TGTGCCAGCAGCTTGGAAGGACTAGCCGCCGAGACCCAGTACTTC
CDR3aa: CASSLEGLAAETQYF

j_gene: TRBJ1-1
d_gene: .
v_gene: TRBV14
abundance: .
CDR3nt: TGTGCCAGCAGCCCCCGGACAATAATGAACACTGAAGCTTTCTTT
CDR3aa: CASSPRTIMNTEAFF

j_gene: TRBJ1-3
d_gene: .
v_gene: TRBV28
abundance: .
CDR3nt: TGTGCCAGCAGGGATCCCCAGGGGCTCGGAAACACCATATATTTT
CDR3aa: CASRDPQGLGNTIYF

j_gene: TRBJ2-1
d_gene: .
v_gene: TRBV5-4
abundance: .
CDR3nt: TGTGCCAGCAGCGCCGGGACTGTAGAGCAGTTCTTC
CDR3aa: CASSAGTVEQFF

j_gene: TRBJ2-3
d_gene: TRBD1
v_gene: TRBV6-1
abundance: .
CDR3nt: TGTGCCAGCAGTGAAAGGACAGGGCTAGGTACGCAGTATTTT
CDR3aa: CASSERTGLGTQYF

j_gene: TRBJ2-3
d_gene: TRBD1
v_gene: TRBV2
abundance: many
CDR3nt: TGTGCCAGCAGTGAATGGACAGGGGCAGATACGCAGTATTTT
CDR3aa: CASSEWTGADTQYF

j_gene: TRBJ2-1
d_gene: TRBD2
v_gene: TRBV28
abundance: .
CDR3nt: TGTGCCAGTGAACTAGCGGGAGGGAACAATGAGCAGTTCTTC
CDR3aa: CASELAGGNNEQFF

j_gene: TRBJ1-4
d_gene: TRBD1
v_gene: TRBV29-1
abundance: .
CDR3nt: TGCAGCGTTACGACAGGGGAAAAACTGTTTTTT
CDR3aa: CSVTTGEKLFF

j_gene: TRBJ2-1
d_gene: .
v_gene: TRBV19
abundance: .
CDR3nt: TGTGCCAGTAGTATAGGGAGCTCCTACAATGAGCAGTTCTTC
CDR3aa: CASSIGSSYNEQFF

j_gene: TRBJ1-6
d_gene: .
v_gene: TRBV12-5
abundance: .
CDR3nt: TGTGCTAGTGGTTTTAAAACAGAGAGCTCCTATAATTCACCCCTCCACTTT
CDR3aa: CASGFKTESSYNSPLHF

j_gene: TRBJ1-2
d_gene: TRBD1
v_gene: TRBV6-5
abundance: .
CDR3nt: TGTGCCAGCAGTTACTCGAACAGGGGGTTCTATGGCTACACCTTC
CDR3aa: CASSYSNRGFYGYTF

j_gene: TRBJ1-2
d_gene: .
v_gene: TRBV28
abundance: .
CDR3nt: TGTGCCAGCAGTACTCCGACAGGTGGCTACACCTTC
CDR3aa: CASSTPTGGYTF

j_gene: TRBJ2-3
d_gene: .
v_gene: TRBV19
abundance: .
CDR3nt: TGTGCCAGTAGTCTGCGGGGTTCGCCCACAGATACGCAGTATTTT
CDR3aa: CASSLRGSPTDTQYF

j_gene: TRBJ2-7
d_gene: TRBD2
v_gene: TRBV28
abundance: once
CDR3nt: TGTGCCACCTCGACTAGCGTCTCCTACGAGCAGTACTTC
CDR3aa: CATSTSVSYEQYF

j_gene: TRBJ2-7
d_gene: .
v_gene: TRBV11-2
abundance: .
CDR3nt: TGTGCCAGCAGCTTCGGTATTATGTACGAGCAGTACTTC
CDR3aa: CASSFGIMYEQYF

j_gene: TRBJ1-2
d_gene: .
v_gene: TRBV2
abundance: .
CDR3nt: TGTGCCAGCAGTGAATCGGGGGATCGGTATGGCTACACCTTC
CDR3aa: CASSESGDRYGYTF

j_gene: TRBJ2-1
d_gene: .
v_gene: TRBV12-3/TRBV12-4
abundance: .
CDR3nt: TGTGCCAGCACCGTAAGCGGTGAGCAGTTCTTC
CDR3aa: CASTVSGEQFF

j_gene: TRBJ2-6
d_gene: .
v_gene: TRBV16
abundance: .
CDR3nt: TGTGCCAGCAGCCAATCGGGGAAGGGGTTCTCTGGGGCCAACGTCCTGACTTTC
CDR3aa: CASSQSGKGFSGANVLTF

j_gene: TRBJ1-1
d_gene: .
v_gene: TRBV11-2
abundance: few
CDR3nt: TGTGCCAGCAGCTTAGGCCAGGCGAACACTGAAGCTTTCTTT
CDR3aa: CASSLGQANTEAFF

j_gene: TRBJ1-5
d_gene: .
v_gene: TRBV2
abundance: .
CDR3nt: TGTGCCAGCAGTCTTTTCAATCGGCAGCCCCAGCATTTT
CDR3aa: CASSLFNRQPQHF

j_gene: TRBJ1-1
d_gene: .
v_gene: TRBV6-5
abundance: once
CDR3nt: TGTGCCAGTCATAGAACAGGGCAAGCTTTCTTT
CDR3aa: CASHRTGQAFF

j_gene: TRBJ2-2
d_gene: TRBD1
v_gene: TRBV28
abundance: .
CDR3nt: TGTGCCAGCACGTTTCTAGGGACAGCGAACACCGGGGAGCTGTTTTTT
CDR3aa: CASTFLGTANTGELFF

j_gene: TRBJ1-5
d_gene: .
v_gene: TRBV16
abundance: .
CDR3nt: TGTGCCAGCAGCCAATACCGACAGGACCTTTTCGGCAATCAGCCCCAGCATTTT
CDR3aa: CASSQYRQDLFGNQPQHF

j_gene: TRBJ1-1
d_gene: .
v_gene: TRBV10-1
abundance: few
CDR3nt: TGCGCCAGCAGTGGCCTAGGAAGAACTGAAGCTTTCTTT
CDR3aa: CASSGLGRTEAFF

j_gene: TRBJ2-3
d_gene: TRBD2
v_gene: TRBV4-2
abundance: .
CDR3nt: TGTGCCAGCAGCCAAGATAAGGGGGCTAGCGGGAGCCCTTTAAGGCTTTTGAGCACAGATACGCAGTATTTT
CDR3aa: CASSQDKGASGSPLRLLSTDTQYF